The 9 T cell receptor beta chains below come from one sample, sequenced in a study of T cells in Graves' hyperthyroidism and ophthalmopathy. Amplification of TCR beta CDR3 regions used RNA as the template. TCR CDR3 underwent first-round RT-PCR with the HTBI primer set. TCRdb called the multiplex PCR reads again in MiXCR, with one record for every CDR3 protein. The data show fewer than 450,000 distinct CDR3 sequences, about 18% seen once. The sequencing input was blood. The receptors were sampled from a woman aged 25 to 39 with Graves' hyperthyroidism that later progressed to Graves' ophthalmopathy.

This clonotype has at least ten counts. The gene calls are TRBV20-1 and TRBJ2-7; possible D gene TRBD1, 5 bases. Germline CDR1 is DFQATT and CDR2 is SNEGSKA (reference sequence). The CDR3 extends over 11 amino acids. Trimming cost V 6 bases and J 4 bases, with 10 bases left between them. CDR3 loop: CSAPDSYEQYF. The CDR3 region has the DNA TGCAGTGCGCCCGACAGTTACGAGCAGTACTTC.

Ten or more counts support this clonotype. J is TRBJ1-1 and V is TRBV5-6, with TRBD1 as a possible D gene (6 bases). Germline CDR1 reads SGHDT; CDR2 reads YYEEEE. Trimming cost V 0 bases and J 2 bases, with 11 bases left between them. This CDR3 region has 15 residues. Written as DNA, the CDR3 is TGTGCCAGCAGCTTGGCTCGGACAGACAACACTGAAGCTTTCTTT. Protein sequence: CASSLARTDNTEAFF.

The rearrangement uses TRBV7-2 and TRBJ1-1; 9 bases are shared with TRBD1. The CDR3 contains 17 residues. CDR1 is SGHTA and CDR2 is FQGNSA in the germline V gene. Trimming removed 6 bases from V and 3 bases from J; junction bases left unmatched: 14. The DNA for the CDR3 is TGTGCCAGCAGAGACAGTCCCGGGACAGGGTGGGACACTGAAGCTTTCTTT. Protein sequence: CASRDSPGTGWDTEAFF.

This clonotype has a count of ten or more. The CDR3 loop is CASSAVGGNEKLFF. The CDR3 DNA sequence: TGTGCCAGCAGTGCGGTTGGGGGCAATGAAAAACTGTTTTTT. This sequence joins TRBV6-1 and TRBJ1-4; possible D gene TRBD1, 6 bases. Germline V CDR1 and CDR2: MNHNS, SASEGT. V dropped 4 bases and J dropped 5 bases, with 11 bases sitting between them. The CDR3 is 14 amino acids.

As concerns this clonotype: This may come from a read error, since a much larger clone is one base off. The chain couples TRBV2 to TRBJ1-5; D call uncertain. In germline, CDR1 is SNHLY, CDR2 FYNNEI. The V end was cut by 0 bases, the J end by 2 bases, with 8 bases between. The CDR3 is 15 residues long. This CDR3 is CASSEASDGNQPQHF. DNA for the CDR3: TGTGCCAGCAGTGAAGCTTCGGATGGCAATCAGCCCCAGCATTTT.

As concerns this clonotype: This may be a read error, as it is one base from a much larger clone. This chain links TRBV20-1 with TRBJ2-1, with D tentatively TRBD2 (6 bases). CDR1 is DFQATT and CDR2 is SNEGSKA in the germline V gene (reference sequence). The CDR3 runs to 16 residues. Trimming took off 1 base at V and 9 bases at J, with 22 bases between the two ends. The CDR3 DNA reads as TGCAGTGCTAGAGGGTCGGGTTCAGTTTTGCGGGGTGAGCAGTTCTTC. It yields the protein CSARGSGSVLRGEQFF.

The chain uses TRBV4-1 and TRBJ1-5, with 8 nucleotides matching TRBD1. Germline lookup yields CDR1 MGHRA and CDR2 YSYEKL. The CDR3 covers 15 residues. With V trimmed by 4 bases and J by 4 bases, 6 bases remained unmatched. The CDR3 bases are TGCGCCAGCAGCCTCAACACAGGGGGAAATCAGCCCCAGCATTTT. Its protein is CASSLNTGGNQPQHF.

The J gene is TRBJ2-7, the V gene TRBV19; 7 bases line up with TRBD2. The length of the CDR3 is 14 residues. Germline V CDR1 and CDR2: LNHDA, SQIVND (reference sequence). V trimming: 3 bases; J trimming: 4 bases; junction bases outside the gene matches: 6. This chain's CDR3 is CASSMASGYYEQYF. As DNA, the CDR3 is TGTGCCAGTAGTATGGCTAGCGGTTATTACGAGCAGTACTTC. The full variable domain, with the rest looked up from reference TRBV19 and TRBJ2-7, is DGGITQSPKYLFRKEGQNVTLSCEQNLNHDAMYWYRQDPGQGLRLIYYSQIVNDFQKGDIAEGYSVSREKKESFPLTVTSAQKNPTAFYLCASSMASGYYEQYFGPGTRLTVT.

On this clonotype: A much bigger clone sits one base away, suggesting this may be a read error. The gene calls are TRBV12-3 or TRBV12-4 and TRBJ1-3; D is undetermined. The CDR3 runs 11 residues. DNA of the CDR3: TGTGTCAGCACCCCTGGAAACACCATATATTTT. Translation: CVSTPGNTIYF.